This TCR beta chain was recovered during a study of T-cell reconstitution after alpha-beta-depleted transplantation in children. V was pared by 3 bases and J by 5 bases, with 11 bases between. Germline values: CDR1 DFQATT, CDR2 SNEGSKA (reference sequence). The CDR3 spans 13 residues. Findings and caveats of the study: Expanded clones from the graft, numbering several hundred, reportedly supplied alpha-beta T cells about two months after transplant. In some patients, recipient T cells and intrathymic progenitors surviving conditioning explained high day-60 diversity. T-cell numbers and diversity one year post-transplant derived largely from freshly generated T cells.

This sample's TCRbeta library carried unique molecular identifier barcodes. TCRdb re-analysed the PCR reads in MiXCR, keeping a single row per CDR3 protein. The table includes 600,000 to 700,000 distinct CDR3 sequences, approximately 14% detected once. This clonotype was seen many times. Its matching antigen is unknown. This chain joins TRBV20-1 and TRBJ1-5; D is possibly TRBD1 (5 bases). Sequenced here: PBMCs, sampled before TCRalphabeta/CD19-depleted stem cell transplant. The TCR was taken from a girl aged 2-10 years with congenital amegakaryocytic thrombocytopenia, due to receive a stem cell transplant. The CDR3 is CSASRGIDQPQHF. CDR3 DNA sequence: TGCAGTGCTAGTCGGGGGATCGATCAGCCCCAGCATTTT.